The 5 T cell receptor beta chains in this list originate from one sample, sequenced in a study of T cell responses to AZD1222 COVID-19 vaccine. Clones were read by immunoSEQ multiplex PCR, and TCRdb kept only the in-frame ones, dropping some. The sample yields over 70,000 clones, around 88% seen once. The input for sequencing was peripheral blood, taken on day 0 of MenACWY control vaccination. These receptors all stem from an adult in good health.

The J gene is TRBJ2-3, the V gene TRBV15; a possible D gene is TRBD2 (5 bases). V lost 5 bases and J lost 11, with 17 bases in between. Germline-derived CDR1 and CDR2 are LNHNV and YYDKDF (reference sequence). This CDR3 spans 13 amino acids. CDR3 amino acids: CATSGGPGMGQYF. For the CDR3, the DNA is TGTGCCACCAGCGGAGGACCGGGTATGGGGCAGTATTTT.

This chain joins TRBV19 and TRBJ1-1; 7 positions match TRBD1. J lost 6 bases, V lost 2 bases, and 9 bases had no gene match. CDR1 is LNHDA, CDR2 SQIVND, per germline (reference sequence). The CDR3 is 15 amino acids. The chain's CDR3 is CASSINPGQPAEAFF. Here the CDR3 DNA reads TGTGCCAGTAGTATAAACCCGGGACAGCCTGCTGAAGCTTTCTTT.

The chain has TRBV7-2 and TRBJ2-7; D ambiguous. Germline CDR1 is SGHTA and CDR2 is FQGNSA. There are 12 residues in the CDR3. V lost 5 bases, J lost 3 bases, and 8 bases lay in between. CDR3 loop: CASSQTHYEQYF. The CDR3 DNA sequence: TGTGCCAGCAGCCAAACCCACTACGAGCAGTACTTC.

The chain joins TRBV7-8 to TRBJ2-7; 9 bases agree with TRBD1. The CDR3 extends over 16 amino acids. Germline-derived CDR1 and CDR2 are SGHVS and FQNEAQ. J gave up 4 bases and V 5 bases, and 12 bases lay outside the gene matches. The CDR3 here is CASSEQGTGRRYEQYF. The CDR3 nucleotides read TGTGCCAGCAGCGAGCAAGGGACAGGGAGGAGATACGAGCAGTACTTC.

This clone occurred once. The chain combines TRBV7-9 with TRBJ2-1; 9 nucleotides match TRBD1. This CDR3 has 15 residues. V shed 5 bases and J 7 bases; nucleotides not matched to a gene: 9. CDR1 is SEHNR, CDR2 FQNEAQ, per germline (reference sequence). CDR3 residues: CASSITGGPLNEQFF. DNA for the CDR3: TGTGCCAGCAGCATTACAGGGGGCCCCTTGAATGAGCAGTTCTTC. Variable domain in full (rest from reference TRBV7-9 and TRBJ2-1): DTGVSQNPRHKITKRGQNVTFRCDPISEHNRLYWYRQTLGQGPEFLTYFQNEAQLEKSRLLSDRFSAERPKGSFSTLEIQRTEQGDSAMYLCASSITGGPLNEQFFGPGTRLTVL.